This T cell receptor (beta chain) was documented in a study of cytomegalovirus exposure and HLA in healthy donors. As for this clone: Its matching antigen is unknown.

Trimming took 5 bases from V and 6 from J; bases not matched to a gene: 13. The germline CDR1 and CDR2 sequences are SGHVS and FNYEAQ. The CDR3 totals 15 residues. In the PCR, 60 Vbeta and 13 Jbeta primers were used. Produced via immunoSEQ multiplex PCR; TCRdb's table is partial and in-frame only. The data show 70,000 to 90,000 clones, 80% to 90% seen once. General study results and limits: TCR beta chains numbering 164 were designated cytomegalovirus-associated. Presence/absence results assume similar sequencing depth per donor, which may not hold. A few of the chains that were CMV-associated were confirmed in vitro to be specific for CMV antigens. Sequencing had likely introduced a cluster of highly shared sequence variants as an artifact.

The gene calls are TRBV7-6 and TRBJ2-7, with TRBD2 identical over 7 bases. The sequence came from a man in his sixties or seventies in good health and CMV-seropositive. The sequenced sample consisted of PBMCs. The CDR3 region has the DNA TGTGCCAGCAGCACCCCCGGCGGGGGTTTGAGCGAGCAGTACTTC. This encodes CASSTPGGGLSEQYF.